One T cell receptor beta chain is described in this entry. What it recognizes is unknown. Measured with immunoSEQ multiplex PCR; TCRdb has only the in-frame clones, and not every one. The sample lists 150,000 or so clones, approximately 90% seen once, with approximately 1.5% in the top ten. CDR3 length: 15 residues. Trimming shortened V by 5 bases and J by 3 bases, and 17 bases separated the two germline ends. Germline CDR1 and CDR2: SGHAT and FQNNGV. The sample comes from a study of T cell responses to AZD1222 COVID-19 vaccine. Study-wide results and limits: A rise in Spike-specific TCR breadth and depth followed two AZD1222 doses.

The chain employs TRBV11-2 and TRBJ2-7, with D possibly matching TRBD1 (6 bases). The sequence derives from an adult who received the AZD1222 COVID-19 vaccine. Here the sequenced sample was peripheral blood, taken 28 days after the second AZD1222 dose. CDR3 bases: TGTGCCAGCAGCCCGACCAGGGGCGCAAACTACGAGCAGTACTTC. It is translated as CASSPTRGANYEQYF.